A selection of T cell receptor beta chains follows, all from one sample in a study of Ad26.COV2.S vaccination and SARS-CoV-2 variants. Here immunoSEQ multiplex PCR was the method, and the copy in TCRdb shows in-frame clones only, minus some. The sample holds more than 300,000 clones; around four fifths are singletons and the top ten take roughly 2%. The sequencing used peripheral blood, collected in a trial of Ad26.COV2.S vaccine versus placebo. The receptors here all came from a person between 18 and 65 years old who received the Ad26.COV2.S COVID-19 vaccine or a placebo. CDR3s include the opening cysteine and the closing phenylalanine or tryptophan. The D gene is left open where the match is weak. Expanded clones are given a class, and other clones once, few, many or no size at all.

J gene	D gene	clone size	V gene	CDR3 DNA	CDR3 protein
TRBJ2-7	.	.	TRBV7-8	TGTGCCAGCAGCTTATTTTCAGGGTTCTCCTACGAGCAGTACTTC	CASSLFSGFSYEQYF
TRBJ2-4	.	.	TRBV6-5	TGTGCCAGCAGTTCTCTGCAGCTAGCCAAAAACATTCAGTACTTC	CASSSLQLAKNIQYF
TRBJ1-2	.	.	TRBV12-3/TRBV12-4	TGTGCCAGCAGTTTACAGGTTCATGGCTACACCTTC	CASSLQVHGYTF
TRBJ1-2	.	.	TRBV24-1	TGTGCCACCAGTGGTTCCCCAGCTGGCTACACCTTC	CATSGSPAGYTF
TRBJ2-5	.	.	TRBV11-2	TGTGCCAGCAGCCCAAGGCGAGCAGAGACCCAGTACTTC	CASSPRRAETQYF
TRBJ2-3	TRBD1	.	TRBV28	TGTGCCAGCAGCTCCCCAACAGGGGGCGCGGGAAATACGCAGTATTTT	CASSSPTGGAGNTQYF
TRBJ2-3	.	many	TRBV11-2	TGTGCCAGCAGCTTAGGGGGGGAGGGCACAGATACGCAGTATTTT	CASSLGGEGTDTQYF
TRBJ2-5	TRBD1	.	TRBV5-1	TGCGCCAGCAGCCAGGGGGGACAGGGGTCACAAGAGACCCAGTACTTC	CASSQGGQGSQETQYF
TRBJ2-4	TRBD1	.	TRBV28	TGTGCCAGCAGTTCCCGGGACAGTCTCAAAAACATTCAGTACTTC	CASSSRDSLKNIQYF
TRBJ2-5	TRBD2	.	TRBV9	TGTGCCAGCAGCGGTAGCGGGGGGTATGAGACCCAGTACTTC	CASSGSGGYETQYF
TRBJ1-2	.	.	TRBV10-3	TGTGCCATCACTGACCTACGGCGGGGCTATGGCTACACCTTC	CAITDLRRGYGYTF
TRBJ2-7	.	many	TRBV5-1	TGCGCCAGCAGCCCGGGGGCGACAGGAGTCTACGAGCAGTACTTC	CASSPGATGVYEQYF
TRBJ1-5	.	.	TRBV2	TGTGCCAGCAGTGACGAAGGGCAGCCCCAGCATTTT	CASSDEGQPQHF
TRBJ2-3	TRBD1	.	TRBV28	TGTGCCAGCAGTAGGGACAGTAGCACAGATACGCAGTATTTT	CASSRDSSTDTQYF
TRBJ1-2	TRBD1	.	TRBV2	TGTGCCAGCAGTGATCCGGGACAGGGAGTTGTGGACTATGGCTACACCTTC	CASSDPGQGVVDYGYTF
TRBJ2-1	TRBD1	many	TRBV18	TGTGCCAGCTCACCCGGGACAGGGCGCACCTACAATGAGCAGTTCTTC	CASSPGTGRTYNEQFF
TRBJ1-2	TRBD1	.	TRBV30	TGTGCCTGGAGCAGTGGGACAGGACACTATGGCTACACCTTC	CAWSSGTGHYGYTF
TRBJ1-6	.	few	TRBV12-5	TGTGCTAGTGGACTACAGAGTTCACCCCTCCACTTT	CASGLQSSPLHF
TRBJ1-6	.	.	TRBV2	TGTGCCAGCAGACCCCAGACAGGCTTTAATTCACCCCTCCACTTT	CASRPQTGFNSPLHF
TRBJ2-3	.	.	TRBV5-4	TGTGCCAGCAGCTTGAGGAGTCTAATCACAGATACGCAGTATTTT	CASSLRSLITDTQYF
TRBJ1-1	.	.	TRBV16	TGTGCCAGCAGCCACGGGGCAGGGTTGGCTGAAGCTTTCTTT	CASSHGAGLAEAFF
TRBJ2-7	TRBD2	few	TRBV28	TGTGCCTCTATCCCTAGCGGGGGGGCAAAGGGTTACGAGCAGTACTTC	CASIPSGGAKGYEQYF
TRBJ2-1	TRBD1	.	TRBV7-6	TGTGCCAGCAGCTTAGCCGGGACAGGGGTTGGGGATGAGCAGTTCTTC	CASSLAGTGVGDEQFF
TRBJ1-2	.	.	TRBV28	TGTGCCAGCGAATCTAACTATGGCTACACCTTC	CASESNYGYTF
TRBJ2-7	.	.	TRBV12-3/TRBV12-4	TGTGCCAGCAGTTTCGCAGGTTACGAGCAGTACTTC	CASSFAGYEQYF
TRBJ1-2	TRBD1	.	TRBV5-6	TGTGCCAGCAGCTCGGGACAGAACTATGGCTACACCTTC	CASSSGQNYGYTF
TRBJ1-2	.	.	TRBV13	TGTGCCAGCAGCCAGGGTATGAATAACTATGGCTACACCTTC	CASSQGMNNYGYTF
TRBJ2-2	TRBD1	.	TRBV2	TGTGCCAGCAGTGACCAGACAGGGGGCAGTACCGGGGAGCTGTTTTTT	CASSDQTGGSTGELFF
TRBJ1-5	.	.	TRBV21-1	TGTGCCAGCAGCCTGACGGGACAGGAAAATCAGCCCCAGCATTTT	CASSLTGQENQPQHF
TRBJ1-1	.	.	TRBV15	TGTGCCACCAGCAGAGGGGAGACGAACACTGAAGCTTTCTTT	CATSRGETNTEAFF
TRBJ2-3	.	.	TRBV19	TGTGCCAGTAGCGGGAGAGCGCGAGATACGCAGTATTTT	CASSGRARDTQYF
TRBJ1-2	.	.	TRBV27	TGTGCCAGCAGCCCGTGGCTTATGCAAAAACTGGGGAGTTCGGATGGCTACACCTTC	CASSPWLMQKLGSSDGYTF
TRBJ2-5	.	.	TRBV11-2	TGTGCCAGCAGCTTAGGTCGCCCGAACCAAGAGACCCAGTACTTC	CASSLGRPNQETQYF
TRBJ1-2	.	.	TRBV28	TGTGCCAGCAGAAAAGATGACATCGTCTACACCTTC	CASRKDDIVYTF
TRBJ2-7	TRBD1	once	TRBV5-5	TGTGCCAGCAGCTTGGCAGGGGGCTTCTACGAGCAGTACTTC	CASSLAGGFYEQYF
TRBJ1-2	.	.	TRBV11-2	TGTGCCAGCAGCCAGAACAGGGTGGGAGGGTATGGCTACACCTTC	CASSQNRVGGYGYTF
TRBJ2-3	.	.	TRBV6-5	TGTGCCAGCAGCTCTACCACAGATACGCAGTATTTT	CASSSTTDTQYF
TRBJ2-1	.	.	TRBV3-1/TRBV3-2	TGTGCCAGCAGCCAAGCCGGGGGCGGTTACAATGAGCAGTTCTTC	CASSQAGGGYNEQFF
TRBJ1-2	.	.	TRBV2	TGTGCCAGCAGTGAACGGAGGCCCTATGGCTACACCTTC	CASSERRPYGYTF
TRBJ2-5	.	.	TRBV11-2	TGTGCCAGCAGCTTCGGACTTCCCCGCCCCCAAGAGACCCAGTACTTC	CASSFGLPRPQETQYF
TRBJ2-7	.	.	TRBV9	TGTGCCAGCAGCGTAGGGCTTTCAGGGGACCCCTACGAGCAGTACTTC	CASSVGLSGDPYEQYF
TRBJ2-3	.	.	TRBV6-5	TGTGCCAGCAGTTTCCCCGGGTCAGATACGCAGTATTTT	CASSFPGSDTQYF
TRBJ1-2	.	.	TRBV7-9	TGTGCCAGCAGCTCCGGAACGGAGGGTTCGTATGGCTACACCTTC	CASSSGTEGSYGYTF
TRBJ2-7	TRBD1	.	TRBV7-2	TGTGCCAGCACCCTAGGGGCAGGGGGCGGGTACGAGCAGTACTTC	CASTLGAGGGYEQYF
TRBJ1-2	.	few	TRBV18	TGTGCCAGCTCACCACCGTCCGGGGCCTATGGCTACACCTTC	CASSPPSGAYGYTF
TRBJ1-4	.	few	TRBV2	TGTGCCAGCAGGCGACTTCTCCTGAACACTAATGAAAAACTGTTTTTT	CASRRLLLNTNEKLFF